Listed here are 17 T cell receptor beta chains from one sample, sequenced in a study of T cells in Graves' hyperthyroidism and ophthalmopathy. Using RNA transcripts as the source, TCR beta CDR3 regions were amplified. First-round RT-PCR targeting the TCR CDR3 was performed with the HTBI primer set. One entry per CDR3 protein results from TCRdb running MiXCR on the multiplex PCR reads. Here the sample spans about 150,000 distinct CDR3 sequences, roughly a fifth being singletons. Specimen: blood. These receptors all come from a woman in her forties or fifties with Graves' hyperthyroidism that later progressed to Graves' ophthalmopathy.

The sample holds many counts of this clonotype. V is TRBV20-1 and J is TRBJ2-3; weak D call: TRBD1 (5 bases). V gave up 6 bases and J gave up 2 bases, with 12 bases separating them. Germline loops: CDR1 DFQATT, CDR2 SNEGSKA (reference sequence). CDR3 length: 13 residues. The CDR3 protein is CSAEDTNTDTQYF. The CDR3 nucleotides are TGCAGTGCCGAGGACACTAACACAGATACGCAGTATTTT.

On this clonotype: A much larger clone differs by one base, so this may be a read error. The CDR3 bases are TGTGCCTGCAGAACAAAAGACAGGCCGGGCGAGCAGTACTTC. Translated, it gives CACRTKDRPGEQYF. This chain links TRBV6-1 with TRBJ2-7, with a possible D match to TRBD1 (6 bases). The V gene's germline CDR1 is MNHNS and CDR2 SASEGT. This CDR3 has 14 residues.

This clonotype was observed a handful of times. The chain joins TRBV20-1 to TRBJ2-1; 10 bases map to TRBD2. The CDR3 is made up of 18 amino acids. J was trimmed by 3 bases and V by 3 bases; bases with no gene match: 14. Germline values: CDR1 DFQATT, CDR2 SNEGSKA (reference sequence). The CDR3 sequence: CSASRSSGRMSIYNEQFF. CDR3 coding DNA: TGCAGTGCTAGTCGGAGTAGCGGGAGGATGTCTATCTACAATGAGCAGTTCTTC.

This clonotype was detected ten times or more. The CDR3 nucleotides read TGTGCCAGCAGTCCTAATTTGCAGAACACTGAAGCTTTCTTT. The encoded protein is CASSPNLQNTEAFF. The chain carries TRBV12-3 or TRBV12-4 and TRBJ1-1; D not certain. The CDR3 runs to 14 residues. Trimming left V 5 bases short and J 1 base short, with 11 bases between.

This clonotype was counted a few times. V usage is TRBV18 and J usage is TRBJ2-7, with 15 positions matching TRBD2. The CDR3 has 15 residues. Germline V gene sequence: CDR1 KGHSH, CDR2 LQKENI. The V and J ends lost 3 bases and 7 bases, in that order; junction bases with no gene match: 4. CDR3 in amino acids: CASSPGLAGGEEQYF. The CDR3 nucleotides are TGTGCCAGCTCACCGGGACTAGCGGGAGGCGAGGAGCAGTACTTC. Full variable domain (outside the CDR3, taken from reference TRBV18 and TRBJ2-7): NAGVMQNPRHLVRRRGQEARLRCSPMKGHSHVYWYRQLPEEGLKFMVYLQKENIIDESGMPKERFSAEFPKEGPSILRIQQVVRGDSAAYFCASSPGLAGGEEQYFGPGTRLTVT.

The chain couples TRBV27 to TRBJ2-7; D might be TRBD1 or TRBD2, each matching 7 bases. CDR1 and CDR2 (germline): MNHEY, SMNVEV (reference sequence). The V and J ends lost 7 bases and 4 bases respectively, with 23 bases between them. The CDR3 length is 16 residues. CDR3 residues: CASTPGRGTVIYEQYF. In DNA form, the CDR3 reads TGTGCCAGCACCCCCGGGCGGGGGACAGTCATTTACGAGCAGTACTTC.

The sample holds many counts of this clonotype. The V call is TRBV7-2, the J call TRBJ1-5; no clear D. Looked up from germline, CDR1 is SGHTA and CDR2 is FQGNSA. V lost 5 bases and J 0 bases, leaving 14 bases between the germline ends. This CDR3 is 16 amino acids long. This chain's CDR3 is CASSPWSMYSNQPQHF. CDR3 nucleotides: TGTGCCAGCAGCCCATGGAGTATGTATAGCAATCAGCCCCAGCATTTT.

The J gene is TRBJ1-1, the V gene TRBV12-3 or TRBV12-4; D gene unclear. This CDR3 spans 14 amino acids. Trimming cost V 6 bases and J 0 bases, with 11 bases left between them. In DNA form, the CDR3 reads TGTGCCAGCAGCTACTCCACAATGAACACTGAAGCTTTCTTT. It codes for CASSYSTMNTEAFF.

The table lists this clonotype with many counts. CDR3 DNA: TGTGCCAGCAGGCAGCTAGCGGGACGCGAGCAGTACTTC. Translation: CASRQLAGREQYF. This sequence joins TRBV27 and TRBJ2-7; 9 bases fit TRBD2. CDR1 and CDR2 (germline): MNHEY, SMNVEV (reference sequence). This CDR3 spans 13 amino acids. The junction had 6 bases not matched to a gene; V was cut back by 6 bases and J by 6 bases.

This clonotype came up many times. The V call is TRBV28, the J call TRBJ1-2; D is undetermined. The V and J ends lost 8 bases and 4 bases respectively, with 14 bases between them. Germline assignment: CDR1 MDHEN and CDR2 SYDVKM. The CDR3 is 13 residues long. The CDR3 DNA follows: TGTGCCAGCCTGGGTGACACCCCCTATGGCTACACCTTC. Amino acids: CASLGDTPYGYTF.

This clonotype was seen ten or more times. The chain recombines TRBV20-1 with TRBJ2-1; possible D gene TRBD2, 5 bases. CDR3 length: 14 residues. Trimming took 5 bases from V and 0 from J, leaving 11 bases between them. CDR1 is DFQATT and CDR2 is SNEGSKA in the germline V gene (reference sequence). CDR3 sequence reads: CSAAGLDSYNEQFF. The CDR3 DNA sequence: TGCAGTGCTGCCGGACTGGACTCCTACAATGAGCAGTTCTTC.

CDR3: CASSAPGGLHEQYF. CDR3 bases: TGTGCCAGCAGCGCTCCCGGGGGATTGCACGAGCAGTACTTC. The chain joins TRBV2 to TRBJ2-7; D possibly corresponds to TRBD2 (6 bases). Trimming removed 6 bases from V and 5 bases from J, with 17 bases in between. The CDR3 contains 14 residues. Germline V CDR1 and CDR2: SNHLY, FYNNEI.

This clonotype has a single count. The chain joins TRBV28 to TRBJ1-1; TRBD1 is a possible D gene (5 bases). Trimming stripped 4 bases from V and 1 base from J, with 16 bases between. The CDR3 loop spans 16 amino acids. CDR1 is MDHEN and CDR2 is SYDVKM in the germline V gene. Written as DNA, the CDR3 is TGTGCCAGCAGTTCCTTTAGTGGGGCGAGGAACACTGAAGCTTTCTTT. Translation gives CASSSFSGARNTEAFF.

This clonotype was counted ten times or more. The chain recombines TRBV28 with TRBJ2-7, with D perhaps assigned TRBD1 or TRBD2 (6 bases each). Germline CDR1 reads MDHEN; CDR2 reads SYDVKM. Trimming took off 5 bases at V and 6 bases at J, with 14 bases between the two ends. This CDR3 contains 13 residues. CDR3 protein: CASSGGTRLEQYF. The DNA for the CDR3 is TGTGCCAGCAGTGGCGGGACAAGACTCGAGCAGTACTTC.

The chain carries TRBV27 and TRBJ2-5; 8 bases align to TRBD2. Per the germline V gene, CDR1 is MNHEY and CDR2 is SMNVEV (reference sequence). The V segment lost 0 bases and the J segment 3 bases; nucleotides outside the gene matches: 15. The CDR3 spans 19 residues. CDR3 loop: CASSLSYWEREIRKETQYF. The CDR3, as DNA: TGTGCCAGCAGTTTATCGTATTGGGAGCGGGAGATAAGGAAAGAGACCCAGTACTTC.

This chain links TRBV29-1 with TRBJ1-3; TRBD1 is a possible D gene (5 bases). Trimming cost V 7 bases and J 0 bases, with 10 bases left between them. The germline gives CDR1 SQVTM, CDR2 ANQGSEA. The CDR3 runs 13 residues. CDR3 DNA sequence: TGCAGCGCCCGACAGAACTCTGGAAACACCATATATTTT. Residues: CSARQNSGNTIYF.

The chain carries TRBV7-2 and TRBJ2-1; 7 bases are a match to TRBD2. The CDR3 runs 16 residues. Germline V CDR1 and CDR2: SGHTA, FQGNSA. The V segment lost 1 base and the J segment 5 bases; nucleotides outside the gene matches: 8. CDR3 sequence reads: CASSLVGGRRNNEQFF. The DNA of the CDR3 is TGTGCCAGCAGCTTAGTAGGCGGGAGACGCAACAATGAGCAGTTCTTC.